A selection of T cell receptor beta chains follows, all from one sample in a study of response to subunit inactivated influenza vaccine. TCRdb re-called the RT-PCR reads with MiXCR, one entry per CDR3 protein. The sample carries roughly 780,000 distinct CDR3 sequences, roughly 20% recorded once. The sample here was PBMCs from blood, taken around 5 days after vaccination. Every receptor here comes from a man aged 50 to 60 who received an inactivated influenza vaccine. The CDR3 runs from the conserved cysteine through the conserved F or W. A D gene is named only where the DNA matches it firmly. Some rows mark clone size as missing; the rest say once, few, many or name a class of expanded clone.

D | size | J | V | CDR3 | DNA
TRBD1 | once | TRBJ2-3 | TRBV27 | CASSPTPPGQGADTQYF | TGTGCCAGCAGTCCCACCCCGCCGGGACAGGGGGCAGATACGCAGTATTTT
. | . | TRBJ2-7 | TRBV12-3/TRBV12-4 | CASSPGDTNSYEQYF | TGTGCCAGCAGTCCCGGGGACACCAACTCCTACGAGCAGTACTTC
TRBD2 | few | TRBJ2-5 | TRBV2 | CASSWASGISETQYF | TGTGCCAGCAGCTGGGCTAGCGGGATTAGTGAGACCCAGTACTTC
TRBD2 | . | TRBJ2-3 | TRBV15 | CATSGSSGSTDTQYF | TGTGCCACCAGCGGATCTAGCGGGAGCACAGATACGCAGTATTTT
. | many | TRBJ2-1 | TRBV12-3/TRBV12-4 | CASSLQGLGEQFF | TGTGCCAGCAGCTTACAGGGATTAGGTGAGCAGTTCTTC
TRBD1 | few | TRBJ2-5 | TRBV20-1 | CSAHGRGQGAQETQYF | TGCAGTGCCCACGGGAGGGGACAGGGGGCCCAAGAGACCCAGTACTTC
. | . | TRBJ1-2 | TRBV10-3 | CAILNQGMDYGYTF | TGTGCCATCTTGAACCAGGGAATGGACTATGGCTACACCTTC
TRBD2 | few | TRBJ2-2 | TRBV7-2 | CASSLTGGPGHWELFF | TGTGCCAGCAGCTTAACGGGGGGGCCAGGTCACTGGGAGCTGTTTTTT
TRBD2 | . | TRBJ2-5 | TRBV7-2 | CASSFLAGEQETQYF | TGTGCCAGCAGCTTCCTAGCGGGAGAGCAAGAGACCCAGTACTTC
. | . | TRBJ2-3 | TRBV7-2 | CASSLATARTDTQYF | TGTGCCAGCAGCTTAGCCACGGCTAGAACAGATACGCAGTATTTT
TRBD1 | many | TRBJ2-1 | TRBV20-1 | CSARDYRQGTSYNEQFF | TGCAGTGCTAGAGATTACCGACAGGGGACGTCCTACAATGAGCAGTTCTTC
. | . | TRBJ2-1 | TRBV6-5 | CASSYTEAQGPYNEQFF | TGTGCCAGCAGTTACACGGAGGCGCAGGGGCCCTACAATGAGCAGTTCTTC
. | few | TRBJ2-1 | TRBV6-1 | CASRDDEKGDEQFF | TGTGCCAGCAGGGATGACGAAAAGGGTGATGAGCAGTTCTTC
TRBD2 | few | TRBJ2-1 | TRBV5-1 | CASSLGGGLAGGFSYNEQFF | TGCGCCAGCAGCTTGGGCGGGGGACTAGCGGGAGGTTTCTCCTACAATGAGCAGTTCTTC
TRBD1 | few | TRBJ2-5 | TRBV29-1 | CSVKEGARETQYF | TGCAGCGTTAAAGAGGGGGCTAGGGAGACCCAGTACTTC
. | . | TRBJ2-7 | TRBV5-1 | CASSSRSGRTGPPLREQYF | TGCGCCAGCAGCTCCCGGTCGGGCCGAACCGGGCCCCCCCTCAGAGAGCAGTACTTC
TRBD1 | few | TRBJ2-2 | TRBV7-8 | CASSYRDRHTGELFF | TGTGCCAGCAGCTACCGGGACAGGCACACCGGGGAGCTGTTTTTT
. | . | TRBJ1-5 | TRBV15 | CATSRARGNQPQHF | TGTGCCACCAGCAGAGCCAGGGGCAATCAGCCCCAGCATTTT
. | . | TRBJ2-1 | TRBV10-3 | CAISRDRTYNEQFF | TGTGCCATCAGCCGGGACCGCACCTACAATGAGCAGTTCTTC
. | few | TRBJ2-7 | TRBV3-1 | CASSLDGRSSEQYF | TGTGCCAGCAGCCTAGATGGGCGTAGCTCTGAGCAGTACTTC
. | . | TRBJ2-7 | TRBV20-1 | CSARRQSTYEQYF | TGCAGTGCTCGCCGACAGAGTACCTACGAGCAGTACTTC
TRBD2 | many | TRBJ2-1 | TRBV5-1 | CASSLEPFGLATYNEQFF | TGCGCCAGCAGCTTGGAGCCTTTTGGACTAGCGACTTACAATGAGCAGTTCTTC
TRBD1 | few | TRBJ2-7 | TRBV6-5 | CASSYSGTAPYEQYF | TGTGCCAGCAGTTACTCGGGGACAGCTCCCTACGAGCAGTACTTC
TRBD2 | . | TRBJ2-3 | TRBV5-1 | CASSLGPRGGGPTDTQYF | TGCGCCAGCAGCTTGGGCCCTAGGGGCGGGGGGCCCACAGATACGCAGTATTTT
. | . | TRBJ2-5 | TRBV5-1 | CASSRPWETQYF | TGCGCCAGCAGCCGACCATGGGAGACCCAGTACTTC
. | . | TRBJ2-7 | TRBV28 | CASSRLVATEQYF | TGTGCCAGCAGTCGCTTAGTGGCAACCGAGCAGTACTTC
TRBD2 | . | TRBJ2-2 | TRBV2 | CASSSRLAEVGGELFF | TGTGCCAGCAGTTCCCGACTAGCGGAAGTGGGGGGGGAGCTGTTTTTT
. | . | TRBJ1-1 | TRBV3-1 | CASSQEGGNSEAFF | TGTGCCAGCAGCCAAGAGGGCGGCAACTCTGAAGCTTTCTTT
TRBD2 | . | TRBJ2-3 | TRBV20-1 | CSHGTSGDTQYF | TGCAGTCACGGGACTAGCGGAGATACGCAGTATTTT
. | . | TRBJ2-7 | TRBV5-1 | CASSLDLKYEQYF | TGCGCCAGCAGCTTGGACCTCAAATACGAGCAGTACTTC
TRBD2 | few | TRBJ2-5 | TRBV7-7 | CASARGLATQETQYF | TGTGCCAGCGCCAGGGGACTAGCCACCCAAGAGACCCAGTACTTC
TRBD1 | . | TRBJ2-7 | TRBV20-1 | CSATGQVTYEQYF | TGCAGTGCCACGGGACAGGTGACCTACGAGCAGTACTTC
. | . | TRBJ2-5 | TRBV20-1 | CSADELVQETQYF | TGCAGTGCCGATGAATTGGTACAAGAGACCCAGTACTTC
TRBD1 | . | TRBJ2-3 | TRBV7-2 | CASSLGTGGRTQYF | TGTGCCAGCAGCTTGGGAACAGGGGGGCGCACGCAGTATTTT
. | many | TRBJ1-5 | TRBV5-5 | CASSPTVGLGPQHF | TGTGCCAGCAGCCCAACAGTGGGCCTAGGGCCCCAGCATTTT
. | few | TRBJ2-2 | TRBV12-3/TRBV12-4 | CASSLTIGTGELFF | TGTGCCAGCAGTTTGACTATTGGCACCGGGGAGCTGTTTTTT
TRBD1 | . | TRBJ1-2 | TRBV12-3/TRBV12-4 | CASRQTGDRYGYTF | TGTGCCAGCAGACAGACAGGGGACCGCTATGGCTACACCTTC
TRBD2 | few | TRBJ2-3 | TRBV27 | CASSLLRVGTGGSTDTQYF | TGTGCCAGCAGTTTACTCCGTGTAGGAACGGGGGGTAGCACAGATACGCAGTATTTT
. | . | TRBJ2-7 | TRBV10-3 | CAISEGGTGGPYEQYF | TGTGCCATCAGTGAGGGGGGGACCGGCGGACCCTACGAGCAGTACTTC
. | . | TRBJ2-7 | TRBV9 | CASSVEGTLGEQYF | TGTGCCAGCAGCGTAGAGGGGACTCTGGGGGAGCAGTACTTC
. | . | TRBJ1-6 | TRBV6-2/TRBV6-3 | CASTLDRTVGPSALHF | TGTGCCAGCACCCTAGATCGGACAGTAGGCCCTTCGGCCCTCCACTTT
. | . | TRBJ2-3 | TRBV28 | CASSSFLKSTDTQYF | TGTGCCAGCAGTTCGTTCCTCAAGAGCACAGATACGCAGTATTTT
. | . | TRBJ1-4 | TRBV20-1 | CSALVGGEKLFF | TGCAGCGCATTAGTAGGAGGTGAAAAACTGTTTTTT
. | . | TRBJ2-7 | TRBV6-5 | CASSYSSGTANSYEQYF | TGTGCCAGCAGTTACTCGAGTGGGACGGCGAACTCCTACGAGCAGTACTTC
TRBD2 | many | TRBJ2-7 | TRBV4-2 | CASSQPGTSGGHEQYF | TGTGCCAGCAGCCAGCCTGGGACTAGCGGGGGCCACGAGCAGTACTTC
TRBD1 | few | TRBJ1-1 | TRBV7-9 | CASTAGTAKNTEAFF | TGTGCCAGCACCGCCGGGACAGCCAAGAACACTGAAGCTTTCTTT
. | once | TRBJ2-7 | TRBV4-2 | CASSQVGGPTYEQYF | TGTGCCAGCAGCCAAGTTGGCGGCCCGACCTACGAGCAGTACTTC
TRBD2 | few | TRBJ2-7 | TRBV6-1 | CASSPSSGSSYEQYF | TGTGCCAGCAGTCCATCTAGCGGGAGCTCCTACGAGCAGTACTTC
. | . | TRBJ1-3 | TRBV7-2 | CASSLLQGTGNTIYF | TGTGCCAGCAGCTTACTACAGGGCACTGGAAACACCATATATTTT
. | . | TRBJ2-2 | TRBV4-3 | CASSQVHPAGELFF | TGCGCCAGCAGCCAAGTACACCCAGCCGGGGAGCTGTTTTTT
TRBD2 | . | TRBJ2-1 | TRBV10-3 | CAISESIAGNYNEQFF | TGTGCCATCAGTGAGTCCATAGCGGGGAATTACAATGAGCAGTTCTTC
. | few | TRBJ1-4 | TRBV7-2 | CASSPRRTTNEKLFF | TGTGCCAGCAGCCCCAGGCGTACAACTAATGAAAAACTGTTTTTT
TRBD2 | many | TRBJ2-2 | TRBV6-5 | CASSYSSGANTGELFF | TGTGCCAGCAGTTACTCGAGCGGGGCGAACACCGGGGAGCTGTTTTTT